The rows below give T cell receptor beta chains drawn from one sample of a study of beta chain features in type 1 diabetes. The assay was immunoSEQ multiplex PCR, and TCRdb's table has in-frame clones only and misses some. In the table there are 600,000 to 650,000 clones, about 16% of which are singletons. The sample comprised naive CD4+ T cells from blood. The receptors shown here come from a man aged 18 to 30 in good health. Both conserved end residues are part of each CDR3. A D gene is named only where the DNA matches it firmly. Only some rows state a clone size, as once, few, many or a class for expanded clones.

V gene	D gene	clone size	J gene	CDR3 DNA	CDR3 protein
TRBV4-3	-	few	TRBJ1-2	TGCGCCAGCAGCCAAGAGTACAGGGTGGGCTATGGCTACACCTTC	CASSQEYRVGYGYTF
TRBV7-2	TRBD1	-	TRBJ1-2	TGTGCCAGCAGCCCCGGCGGGGGACAGGGCATCTATGGCTACACCTTC	CASSPGGGQGIYGYTF
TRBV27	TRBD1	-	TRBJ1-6	TGTGCCAGCAGTTCCCTACAGGGGGCGCGGAATTCACCCCTCCACTTT	CASSSLQGARNSPLHF
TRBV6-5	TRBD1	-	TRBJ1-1	TGTGCCAGCACGGACAGGCAGTCCTTCTACACTGAAGCTTTCTTT	CASTDRQSFYTEAFF
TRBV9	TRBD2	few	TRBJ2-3	TGTGCCAGCAGCGTAGGAGCTAGCGGAAACACAGATACGCAGTATTTT	CASSVGASGNTDTQYF
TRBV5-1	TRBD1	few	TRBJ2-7	TGCGCCAGCAGCTCGCTGACAGGGGGTTCCTACGAGCAGTACTTC	CASSSLTGGSYEQYF
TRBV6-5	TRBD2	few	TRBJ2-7	TGTGCCAGCAGGTCACTAGCGGGAGTCTCCTACGACTTC	CASRSLAGVSYDF
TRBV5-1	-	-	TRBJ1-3	TGCGCCAGCAGCTGGGGGACAATCGGAAACACCATATATTTT	CASSWGTIGNTIYF
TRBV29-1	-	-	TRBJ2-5	TGCAGCGAGGCAGGCGCTTGGGGGGAGACCCAGTACTTC	CSEAGAWGETQYF
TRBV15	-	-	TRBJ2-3	TGTGCCACCAGCAGCATAGAAGGAGGGGAAACAGATACGCAGTATTTT	CATSSIEGGETDTQYF
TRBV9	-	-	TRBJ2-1	TGTGCCAGCAGCGTCGATCGGAGCTCCTACAATGAGCAGTTCTTC	CASSVDRSSYNEQFF
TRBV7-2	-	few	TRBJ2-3	TGTGCCAGCAGCTTAGCAGGGACGGTCGGGATGGATACGCAGTATTTT	CASSLAGTVGMDTQYF
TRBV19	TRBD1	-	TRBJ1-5	TGTGCCAGTGCTGACAGGGGAGGCAATCAGCCCCAGCATTTT	CASADRGGNQPQHF
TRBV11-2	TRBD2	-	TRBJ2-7	TGTGCCAGCAGCTTCCGAAGGACTAGCGAGCGCTACGAGCAGTACTTC	CASSFRRTSERYEQYF
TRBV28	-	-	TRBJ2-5	TGTGCCAGCAGTTTAGTTCCGGGGGCCAGGGGGGAAAAGACCCAGTACTTC	CASSLVPGARGEKTQYF
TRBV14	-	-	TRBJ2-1	TGTGCCAGCAGCCGACTCCTGGGGGGAGTGGGATCCTACAATGAGCAGTTCTTC	CASSRLLGGVGSYNEQFF
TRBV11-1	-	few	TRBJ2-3	TGTGCCAGCAGCTTAAGTCCCTTCAAGAGCACAGATACGCAGTATTTT	CASSLSPFKSTDTQYF
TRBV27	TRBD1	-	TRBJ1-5	TGTGCCAGCAGTTTAGTTCGGGACAGGGTCCAGCCCCAGCATTTT	CASSLVRDRVQPQHF
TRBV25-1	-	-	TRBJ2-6	TGTGCCAGTAGGGAGAGCGGGGCCAACGTCCTGACTTTC	CASRESGANVLTF
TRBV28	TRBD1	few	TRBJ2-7	TGTGCCAGCAAAGGGACAGGCTCCTACGAGCAGTACTTC	CASKGTGSYEQYF
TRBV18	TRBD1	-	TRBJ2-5	TGTGCCAGCTCACAAGGACAGGGGAAAGAGACCCAGTACTTC	CASSQGQGKETQYF
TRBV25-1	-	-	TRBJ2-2	TGTGCCAGCAGGACTGGAGGGATCCCCACCGGGGAGCTGTTTTTT	CASRTGGIPTGELFF
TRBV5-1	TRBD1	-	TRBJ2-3	TGCGCCAGCAGCCTGGGACAGCTCACAGATACGCAGTATTTT	CASSLGQLTDTQYF
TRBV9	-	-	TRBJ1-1	TGTGCCAGCAGCGTAGGTCTGGGGAACACTGAAGCTTTCTTT	CASSVGLGNTEAFF
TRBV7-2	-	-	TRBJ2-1	TGTGCCAGCAGCGGGGCTAGTGAGCAGTTCTTC	CASSGASEQFF
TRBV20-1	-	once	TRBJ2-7	TGCAGCGTCCGACGTACCTACGAGCAGTACTTC	CSVRRTYEQYF
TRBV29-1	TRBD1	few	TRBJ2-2	TGCAGCGCTCAGGGACAGGGATCCGGGGAGCTGTTTTTT	CSAQGQGSGELFF
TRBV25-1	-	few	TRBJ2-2	TGTGCCAGCAGTGAATATGTGGGGACCGGGGAGCTGTTTTTT	CASSEYVGTGELFF
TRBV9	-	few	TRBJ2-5	TGTGCCAGCAGCGCAAAAGAGACCCAGTACTTC	CASSAKETQYF
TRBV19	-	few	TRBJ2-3	TGTGCCAGCAGGGGAGAGGGCACAGATACGCAGTATTTT	CASRGEGTDTQYF
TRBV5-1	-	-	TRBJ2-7	TGCGCCAGCAGCTTGGTAGGCCAGCAAGGGAGCGAGCAGTACTTC	CASSLVGQQGSEQYF
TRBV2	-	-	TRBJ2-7	TGTGCCAGCTGGTTCTACTCCTACGAGCAGTACTTC	CASWFYSYEQYF
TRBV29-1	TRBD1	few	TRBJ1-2	TGCAGCGTTCGCCGGGACAGGGGTAACTATGGCTACACCTTC	CSVRRDRGNYGYTF
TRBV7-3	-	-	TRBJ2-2	TGTGCCAGCAGCCTCTCCCGTACGACCGGGGAGCTGTTTTTT	CASSLSRTTGELFF